The present T cell receptor (beta chain) was sequenced within a study of blood T cell repertoires in COVID-19. Study details: The origin of the acute and convalescent COVID-19 samples was the United States, Italy and Spain.

Repertoires were generated with immunoSEQ multiplex PCR, while TCRdb's copy carries only in-frame clones and drops some. This table holds over 200,000 clones, around four fifths found once. The CDR3 loop spans 13 amino acids. The ends lost 10 bases at V and 5 bases at J; junction bases unmatched: 5. The source material was peripheral blood. The rearrangement joins TRBV12-3 or TRBV12-4 to TRBJ2-3, with TRBD2 matching 11 bases. The source is a woman aged 40 to 49 with active or convalescent COVID-19. This chain's CDR3 is CATLAGGEDTQYF. CDR3 in DNA: TGTGCCACCTTAGCGGGAGGGGAAGATACGCAGTATTTT.